This paragraph covers one TCR beta chain sequence. Germline V gene data show CDR1 as SGHVS and CDR2 as FQNEAQ. V lost 5 bases and J lost 0, with 7 bases in between. CDR3 length: 13 amino acids. These data belong to a study of T cell responses to AZD1222 COVID-19 vaccine. This table comes from immunoSEQ multiplex PCR, and its TCRdb copy is limited to in-frame clones, with some not included. The sample holds approximately 110,000 clones, roughly nine tenths seen once. This clonotype originated in an adult who received the AZD1222 COVID-19 vaccine. This chain uses TRBV7-8 with TRBJ2-5; maybe TRBD1 (5 bases). The sample here was peripheral blood, taken 28 days after the second AZD1222 dose. DNA for the CDR3: TGTGCCAGCAGCCGGACATACCAAGAGACCCAGTACTTC. It encodes CASSRTYQETQYF.